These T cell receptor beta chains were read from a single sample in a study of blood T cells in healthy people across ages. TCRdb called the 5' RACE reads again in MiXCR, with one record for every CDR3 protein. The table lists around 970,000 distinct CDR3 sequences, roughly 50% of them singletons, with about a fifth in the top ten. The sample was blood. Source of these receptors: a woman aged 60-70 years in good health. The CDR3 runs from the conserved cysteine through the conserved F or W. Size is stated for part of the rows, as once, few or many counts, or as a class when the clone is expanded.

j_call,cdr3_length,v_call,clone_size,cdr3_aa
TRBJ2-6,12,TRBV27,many,CASSPGANVLTF
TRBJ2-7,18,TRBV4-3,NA,CASSQEWGSGRLAHEQYF
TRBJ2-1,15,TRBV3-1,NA,CASSQISGSYNEQFF
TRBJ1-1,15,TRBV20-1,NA,CSAPDSRQGGTEAFF
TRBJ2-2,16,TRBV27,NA,CASSLLGAANTGELFF
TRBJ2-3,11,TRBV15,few,CATSRGDTQYF
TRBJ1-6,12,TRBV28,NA,CASSSRLIPLHF
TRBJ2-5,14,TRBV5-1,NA,CASFPTGALETQYF
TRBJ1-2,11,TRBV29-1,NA,CSVADNYGYTF
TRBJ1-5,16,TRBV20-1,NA,CSARDIRQGGHQPQHF
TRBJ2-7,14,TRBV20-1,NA,CSAPGVANSYEQYF
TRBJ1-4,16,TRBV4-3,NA,CAGSSQLEGGNEKLFF
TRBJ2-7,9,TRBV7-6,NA,CAGPYEQYF
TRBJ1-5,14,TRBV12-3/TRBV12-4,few,CASSPRTGRQPQHF
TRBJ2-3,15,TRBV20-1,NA,CSARVRGLRSDTQYF
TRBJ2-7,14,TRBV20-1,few,CSAKSKRSSYEQYF